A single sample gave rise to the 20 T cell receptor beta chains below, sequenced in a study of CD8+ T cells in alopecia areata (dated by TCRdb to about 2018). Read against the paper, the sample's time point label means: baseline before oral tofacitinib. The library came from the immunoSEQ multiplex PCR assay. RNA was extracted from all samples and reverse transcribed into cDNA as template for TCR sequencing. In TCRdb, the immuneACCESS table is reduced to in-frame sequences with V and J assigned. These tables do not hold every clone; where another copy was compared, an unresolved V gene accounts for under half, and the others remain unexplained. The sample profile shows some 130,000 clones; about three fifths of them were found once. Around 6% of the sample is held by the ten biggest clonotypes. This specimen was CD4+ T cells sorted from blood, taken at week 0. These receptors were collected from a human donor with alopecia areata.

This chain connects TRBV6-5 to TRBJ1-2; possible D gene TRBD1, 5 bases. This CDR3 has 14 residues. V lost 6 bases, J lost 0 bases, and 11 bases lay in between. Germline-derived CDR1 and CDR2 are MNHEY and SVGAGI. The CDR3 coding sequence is TGTGCCAGCAGATCCGGGACTACTAACTATGGCTACACCTTC. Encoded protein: CASRSGTTNYGYTF.

The CDR3 reads CASSEWPKAFF. In DNA form, the CDR3 reads TGTGCCAGCAGTGAATGGCCAAAAGCTTTCTTT. This chain connects TRBV25-1 to TRBJ1-1; D gene uncertain. V gave up 1 base and J gave up 9 bases, with 6 bases separating them. CDR3 length equals 11 residues. Germline values: CDR1 MGHDK, CDR2 SYGVNS.

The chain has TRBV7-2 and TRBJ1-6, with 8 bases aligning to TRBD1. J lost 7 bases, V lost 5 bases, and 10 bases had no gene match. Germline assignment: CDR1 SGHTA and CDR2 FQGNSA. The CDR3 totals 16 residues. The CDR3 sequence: CASSPLRTGMNSPLHF. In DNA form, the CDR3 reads TGTGCCAGCAGCCCGTTGCGGACAGGGATGAATTCACCCCTCCACTTT.

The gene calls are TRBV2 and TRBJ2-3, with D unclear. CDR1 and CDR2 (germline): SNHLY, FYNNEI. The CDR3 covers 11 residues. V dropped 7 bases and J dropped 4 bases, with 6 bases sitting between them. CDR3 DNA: TGTGCCAGCATTGGGGCAGATACGCAGTATTTT. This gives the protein CASIGADTQYF.

This CDR3 reads CASNSGTGRIYTF. The CDR3 nucleotides read TGTGCCAGCAACTCTGGGACAGGGAGGATCTACACCTTC. The chain recombines TRBV25-1 with TRBJ1-2; TRBD1 aligns across 9 bases. CDR1 is MGHDK and CDR2 is SYGVNS in the germline V gene. This CDR3 comprises 13 residues. Trimming cost V 7 bases and J 10 bases; bases outside gene matches: 10.

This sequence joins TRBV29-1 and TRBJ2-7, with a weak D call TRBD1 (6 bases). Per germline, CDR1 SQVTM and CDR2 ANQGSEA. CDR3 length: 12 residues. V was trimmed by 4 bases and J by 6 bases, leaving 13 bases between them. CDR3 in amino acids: CSVGDTDGEQYF. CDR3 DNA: TGCAGCGTTGGGGACACCGATGGCGAGCAGTACTTC.

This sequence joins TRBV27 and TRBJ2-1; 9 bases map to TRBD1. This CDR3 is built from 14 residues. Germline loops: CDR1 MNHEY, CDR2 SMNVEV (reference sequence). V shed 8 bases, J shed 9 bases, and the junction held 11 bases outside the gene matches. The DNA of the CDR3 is TGTGCCAGCTTCTCGGGACAGGGTTATGGTGAGCAGTTCTTC. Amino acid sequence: CASFSGQGYGEQFF.

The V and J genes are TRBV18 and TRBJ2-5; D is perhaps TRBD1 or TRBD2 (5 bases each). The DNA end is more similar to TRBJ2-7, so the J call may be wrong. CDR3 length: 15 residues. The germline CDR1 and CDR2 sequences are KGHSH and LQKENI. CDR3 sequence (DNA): TGTGCCAGCTCACCAAGACAGCTTGGGGGCTACGAGCAGTACTTC. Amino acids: CASSPRQLGGYEQYF.

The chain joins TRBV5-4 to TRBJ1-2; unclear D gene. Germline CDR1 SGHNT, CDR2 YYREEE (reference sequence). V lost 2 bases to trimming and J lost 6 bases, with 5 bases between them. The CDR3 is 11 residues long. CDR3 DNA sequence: TGTGCCAGCAGCTTTGGTAATGGCTACACCTTC. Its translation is CASSFGNGYTF.

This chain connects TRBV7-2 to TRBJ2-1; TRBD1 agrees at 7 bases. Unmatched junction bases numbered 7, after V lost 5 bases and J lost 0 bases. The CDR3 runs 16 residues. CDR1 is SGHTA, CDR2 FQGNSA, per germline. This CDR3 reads CASSLTGQRSYNEQFF. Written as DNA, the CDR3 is TGTGCCAGCAGCCTCACGGGACAGCGCTCCTACAATGAGCAGTTCTTC.

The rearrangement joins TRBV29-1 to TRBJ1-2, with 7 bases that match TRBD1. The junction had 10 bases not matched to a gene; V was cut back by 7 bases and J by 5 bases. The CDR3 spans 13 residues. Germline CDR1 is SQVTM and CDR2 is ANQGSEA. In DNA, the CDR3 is TGCAGCGGAGGGCAGGGGGTGGGATATGGCTACACCTTC. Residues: CSGGQGVGYGYTF.

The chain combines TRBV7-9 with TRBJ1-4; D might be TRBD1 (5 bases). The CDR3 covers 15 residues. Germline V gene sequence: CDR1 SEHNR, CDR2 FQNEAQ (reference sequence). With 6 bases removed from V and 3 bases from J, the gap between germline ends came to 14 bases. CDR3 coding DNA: TGTGCCAGCAGTCTCCTCGGGGCGTCTAATGAAAAACTGTTTTTT. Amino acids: CASSLLGASNEKLFF.

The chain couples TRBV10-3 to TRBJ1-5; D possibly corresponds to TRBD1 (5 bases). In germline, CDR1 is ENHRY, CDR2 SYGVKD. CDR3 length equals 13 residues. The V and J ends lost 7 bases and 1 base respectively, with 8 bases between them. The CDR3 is CAITGGSNQPQHF. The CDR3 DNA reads TGTGCCATCACCGGGGGGAGCAATCAGCCCCAGCATTTT.

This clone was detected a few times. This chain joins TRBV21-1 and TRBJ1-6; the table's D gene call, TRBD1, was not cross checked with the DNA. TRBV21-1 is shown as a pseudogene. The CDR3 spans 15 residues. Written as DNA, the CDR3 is TGTGCCAGCAGCAGGTCCCCGACAGGGGATTCACCCCTCCACTTT. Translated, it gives CASSRSPTGDSPLHF.

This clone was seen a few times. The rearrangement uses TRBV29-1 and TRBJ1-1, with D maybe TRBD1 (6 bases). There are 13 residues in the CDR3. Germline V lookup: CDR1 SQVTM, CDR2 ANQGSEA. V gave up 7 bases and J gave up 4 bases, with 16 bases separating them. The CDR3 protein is CSASGAVPTEAFF. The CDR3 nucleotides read TGCAGCGCCTCAGGGGCAGTTCCCACTGAAGCTTTCTTT. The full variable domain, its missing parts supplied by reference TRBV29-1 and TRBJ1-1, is SAVISQKPSRDICQRGTSLTIQCQVDSQVTMMFWYRQQPGQSLTLIATANQGSEATYESGFVIDKFPISRPNLTFSTLTVSNMSPEDSSIYLCSASGAVPTEAFFGQGTRLTVV.

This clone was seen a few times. The CDR3 protein is CSATGADEKLFF. In nucleotides, the CDR3 is TGCAGCGCCACAGGGGCCGACGAAAAACTGTTTTTT. The chain combines TRBV29-1 with TRBJ1-4; 7 bases match TRBD1. Germline V CDR1 and CDR2: SQVTM, ANQGSEA. The trim removed 7 bases at V and 8 bases at J, leaving 7 bases unmatched. The CDR3 spans 12 residues.

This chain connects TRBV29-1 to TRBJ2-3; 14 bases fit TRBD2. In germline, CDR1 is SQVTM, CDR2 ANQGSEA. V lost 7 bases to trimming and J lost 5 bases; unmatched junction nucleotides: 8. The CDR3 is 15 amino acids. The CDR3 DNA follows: TGCAGCGGAGTCCGACTAGCGGGGGGGCGAGATACGCAGTATTTT. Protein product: CSGVRLAGGRDTQYF.

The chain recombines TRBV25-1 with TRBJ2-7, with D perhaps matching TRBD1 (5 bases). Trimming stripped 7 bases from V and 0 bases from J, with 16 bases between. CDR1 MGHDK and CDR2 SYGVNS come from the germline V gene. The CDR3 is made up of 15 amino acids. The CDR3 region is CASTSPSGNSYEQYF. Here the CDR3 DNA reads TGTGCCAGCACCTCCCCCTCAGGGAACTCCTACGAGCAGTACTTC.

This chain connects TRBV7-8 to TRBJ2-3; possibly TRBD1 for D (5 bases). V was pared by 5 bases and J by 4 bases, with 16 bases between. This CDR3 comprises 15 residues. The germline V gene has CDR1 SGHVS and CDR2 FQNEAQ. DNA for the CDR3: TGTGCCAGCAGCCCACGACGGAGACAGTCAGATACGCAGTATTTT. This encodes CASSPRRRQSDTQYF.

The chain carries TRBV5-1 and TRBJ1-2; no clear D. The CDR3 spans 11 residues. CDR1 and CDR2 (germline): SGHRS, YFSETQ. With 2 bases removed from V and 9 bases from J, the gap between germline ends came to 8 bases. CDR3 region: CASSFRSSYTF. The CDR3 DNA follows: TGCGCCAGCAGCTTTCGGAGCAGCTACACCTTC.